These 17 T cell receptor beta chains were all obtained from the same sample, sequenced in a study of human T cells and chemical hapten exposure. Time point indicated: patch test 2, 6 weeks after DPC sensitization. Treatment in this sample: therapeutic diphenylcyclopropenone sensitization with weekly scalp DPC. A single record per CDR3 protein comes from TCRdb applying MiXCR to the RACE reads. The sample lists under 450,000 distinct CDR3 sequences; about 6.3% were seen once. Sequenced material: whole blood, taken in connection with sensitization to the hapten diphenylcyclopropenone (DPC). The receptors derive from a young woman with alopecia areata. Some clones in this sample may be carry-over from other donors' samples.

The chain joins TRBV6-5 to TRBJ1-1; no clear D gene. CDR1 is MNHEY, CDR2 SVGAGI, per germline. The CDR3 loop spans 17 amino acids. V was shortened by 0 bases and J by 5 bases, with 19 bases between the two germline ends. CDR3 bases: TGTGCCAGCAGTTACTCGATGAGCGCCAGCTGGGGAACTGAAGCTTTCTTT. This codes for CASSYSMSASWGTEAFF.

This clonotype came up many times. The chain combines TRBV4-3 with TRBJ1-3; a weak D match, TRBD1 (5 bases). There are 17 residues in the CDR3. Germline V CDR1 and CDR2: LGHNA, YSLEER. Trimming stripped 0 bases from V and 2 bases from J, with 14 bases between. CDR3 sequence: CASSQDSGRGAGNTIYF. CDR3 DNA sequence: TGCGCCAGCAGCCAAGATAGCGGACGGGGGGCTGGAAACACCATATATTTT.

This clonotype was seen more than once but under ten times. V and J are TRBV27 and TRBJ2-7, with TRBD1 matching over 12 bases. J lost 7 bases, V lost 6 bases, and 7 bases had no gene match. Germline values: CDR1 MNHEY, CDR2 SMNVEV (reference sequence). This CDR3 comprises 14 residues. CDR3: CASRPGQGAGEQYF. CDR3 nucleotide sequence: TGTGCCAGCAGGCCGGGACAGGGGGCGGGGGAGCAGTACTTC.

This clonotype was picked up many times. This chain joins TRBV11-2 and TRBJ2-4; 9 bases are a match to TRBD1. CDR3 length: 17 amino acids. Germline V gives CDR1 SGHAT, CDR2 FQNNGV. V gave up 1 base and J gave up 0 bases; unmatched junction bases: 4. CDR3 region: CASSLVGDRVAKNIQYF. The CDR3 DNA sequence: TGTGCCAGCAGCTTAGTAGGGGACAGGGTAGCCAAAAACATTCAGTACTTC.

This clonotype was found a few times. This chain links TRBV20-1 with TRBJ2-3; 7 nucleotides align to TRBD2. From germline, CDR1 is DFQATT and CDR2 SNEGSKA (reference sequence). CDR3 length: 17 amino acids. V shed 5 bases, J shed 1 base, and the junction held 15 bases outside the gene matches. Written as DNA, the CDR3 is TGCAGTGCTGAATACCCAACGGGGCTAGCGGGCACAGATACGCAGTATTTT. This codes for CSAEYPTGLAGTDTQYF.

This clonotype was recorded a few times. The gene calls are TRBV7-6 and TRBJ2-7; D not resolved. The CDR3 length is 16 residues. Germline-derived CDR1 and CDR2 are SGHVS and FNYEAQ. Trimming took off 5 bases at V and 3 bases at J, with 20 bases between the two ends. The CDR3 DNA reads TGTGCCAGCAGCCGACCGGATGGAAATGGGGACTACGAGCAGTACTTC. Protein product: CASSRPDGNGDYEQYF.

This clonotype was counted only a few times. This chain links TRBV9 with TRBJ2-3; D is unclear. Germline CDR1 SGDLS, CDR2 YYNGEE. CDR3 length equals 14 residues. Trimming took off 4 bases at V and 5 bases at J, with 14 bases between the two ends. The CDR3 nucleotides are TGTGCCAGCAGCCCCCACCCGGTAGTAGATACGCAGTATTTT. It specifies CASSPHPVVDTQYF.

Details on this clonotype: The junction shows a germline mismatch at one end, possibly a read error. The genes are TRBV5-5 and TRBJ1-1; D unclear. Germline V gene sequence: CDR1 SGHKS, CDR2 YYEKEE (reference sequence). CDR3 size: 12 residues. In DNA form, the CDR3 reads TGTGCCGGCAGCAAGATGAACACTGAAGCTTTCTTT. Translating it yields CAGSKMNTEAFF.

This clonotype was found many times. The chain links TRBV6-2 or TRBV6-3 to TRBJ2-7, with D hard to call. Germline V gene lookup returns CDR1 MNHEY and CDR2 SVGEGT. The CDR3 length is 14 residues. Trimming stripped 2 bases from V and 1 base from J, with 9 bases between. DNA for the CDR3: TGTGCCAGCAGTTACGACATTCTATCCTACGAGCAGTACTTC. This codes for CASSYDILSYEQYF.

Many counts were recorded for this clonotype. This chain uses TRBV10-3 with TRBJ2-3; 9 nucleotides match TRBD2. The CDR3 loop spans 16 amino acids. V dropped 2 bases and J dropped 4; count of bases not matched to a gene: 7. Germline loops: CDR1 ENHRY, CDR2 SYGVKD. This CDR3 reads CAISEGTSSSADTQYF. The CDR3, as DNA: TGTGCCATCAGTGAGGGGACTAGCAGTTCTGCAGATACGCAGTATTTT.

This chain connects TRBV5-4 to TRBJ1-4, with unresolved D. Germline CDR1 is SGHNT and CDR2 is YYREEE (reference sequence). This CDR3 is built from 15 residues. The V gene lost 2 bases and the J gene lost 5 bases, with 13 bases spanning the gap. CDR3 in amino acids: CASSLDRGQNEKLFF. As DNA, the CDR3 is TGTGCCAGCAGCTTAGATCGCGGCCAGAATGAAAAACTGTTTTTT. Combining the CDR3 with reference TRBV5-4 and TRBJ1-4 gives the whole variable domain ETGVTQSPTHLIKTRGQQVTLRCSSQSGHNTVSWYQQALGQGPQFIFQYYREEENGRGNFPPRFSGLQFPNYSSELNVNALELDDSALYLCASSLDRGQNEKLFFGSGTQLSVL.

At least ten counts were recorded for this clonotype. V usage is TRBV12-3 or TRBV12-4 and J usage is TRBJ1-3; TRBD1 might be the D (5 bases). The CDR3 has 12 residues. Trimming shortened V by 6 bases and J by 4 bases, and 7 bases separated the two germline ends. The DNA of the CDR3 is TGTGCCAGCAGGCGGACAGGAAACACCATATATTTT. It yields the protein CASRRTGNTIYF.

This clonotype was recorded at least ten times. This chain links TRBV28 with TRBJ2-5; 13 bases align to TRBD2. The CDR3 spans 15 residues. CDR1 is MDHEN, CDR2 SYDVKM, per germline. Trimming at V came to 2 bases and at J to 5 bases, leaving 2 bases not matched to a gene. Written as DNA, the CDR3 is TGTGCCAGCAGTTTAACTAGCGGGGGGGTGGAGACCCAGTACTTC. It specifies CASSLTSGGVETQYF. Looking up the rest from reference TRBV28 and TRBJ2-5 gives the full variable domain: DVKVTQSSRYLVKRTGEKVFLECVQDMDHENMFWYRQDPGLGLRLIYFSYDVKMKEKGDIPEGYSVSREKKERFSLILESASTNQTSMYLCASSLTSGGVETQYFGPGTRLLVL.

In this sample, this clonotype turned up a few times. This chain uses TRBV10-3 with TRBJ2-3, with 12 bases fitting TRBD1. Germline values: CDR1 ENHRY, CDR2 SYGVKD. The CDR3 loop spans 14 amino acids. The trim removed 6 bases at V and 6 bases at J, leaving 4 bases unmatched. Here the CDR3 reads CAIRPGQGADTQYF. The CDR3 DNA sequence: TGTGCCATCAGGCCGGGACAGGGGGCGGATACGCAGTATTTT.

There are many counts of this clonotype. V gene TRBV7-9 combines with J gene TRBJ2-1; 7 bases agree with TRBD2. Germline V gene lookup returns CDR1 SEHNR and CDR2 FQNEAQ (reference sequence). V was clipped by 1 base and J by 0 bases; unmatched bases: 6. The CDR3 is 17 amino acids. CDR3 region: CASSLGPRTSSYNEQFF. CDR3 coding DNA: TGTGCCAGCAGCTTAGGCCCCCGGACTAGCTCCTACAATGAGCAGTTCTTC.

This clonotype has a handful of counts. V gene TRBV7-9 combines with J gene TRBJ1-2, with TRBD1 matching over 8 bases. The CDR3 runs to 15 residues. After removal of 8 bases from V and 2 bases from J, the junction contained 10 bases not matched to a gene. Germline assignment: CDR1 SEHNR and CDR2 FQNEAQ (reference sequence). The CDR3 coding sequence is TGTGCCAGCGAAGGACAGGGAAAACCAAACTATGGCTACACCTTC. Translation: CASEGQGKPNYGYTF.

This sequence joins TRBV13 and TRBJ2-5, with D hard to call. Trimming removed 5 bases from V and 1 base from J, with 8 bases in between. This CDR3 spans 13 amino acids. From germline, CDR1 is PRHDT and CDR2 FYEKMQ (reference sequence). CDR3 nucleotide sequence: TGTGCCAGCAGCCACCCCAGCCAAGAGACCCAGTACTTC. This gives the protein CASSHPSQETQYF.